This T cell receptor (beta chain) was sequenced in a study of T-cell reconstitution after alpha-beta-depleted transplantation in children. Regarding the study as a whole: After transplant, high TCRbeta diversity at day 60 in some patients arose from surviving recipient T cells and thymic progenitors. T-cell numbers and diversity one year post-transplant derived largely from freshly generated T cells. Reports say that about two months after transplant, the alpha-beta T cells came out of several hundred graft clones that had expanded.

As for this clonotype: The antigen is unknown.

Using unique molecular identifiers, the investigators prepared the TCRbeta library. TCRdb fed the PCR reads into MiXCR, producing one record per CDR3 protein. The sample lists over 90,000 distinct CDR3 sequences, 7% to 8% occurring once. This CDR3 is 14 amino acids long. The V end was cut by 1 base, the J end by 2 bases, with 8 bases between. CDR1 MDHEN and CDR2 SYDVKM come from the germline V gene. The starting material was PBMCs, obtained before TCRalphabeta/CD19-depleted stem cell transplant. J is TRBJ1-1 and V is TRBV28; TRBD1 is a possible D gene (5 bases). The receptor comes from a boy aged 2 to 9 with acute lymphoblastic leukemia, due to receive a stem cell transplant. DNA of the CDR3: TGTGCCAGCAGTTTATCCGGACATAACACTGAAGCTTTCTTT. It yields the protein CASSLSGHNTEAFF.